The present T cell receptor (beta chain) was sequenced within a study of T cell responses to AZD1222 COVID-19 vaccine. Findings of the study overall: Donors were chiefly white British, with a greater number of females, and clonal diversity was perhaps underestimated. Only a handful of AZD1222 recipients were seropositive at baseline. Reportedly, close to half of spike-specific TCRs are directed against unmutated variant regions. The repertoires were collected only after the peak T cell response.

The germline CDR1 and CDR2 sequences are SGDLS and YYNGEE. V was clipped by 2 bases and J by 8 bases, with 13 bases between them. The CDR3 totals 13 residues. Turning to this clone: Antigen specificity is unknown.

TCRdb's table, derived via immunoSEQ multiplex PCR, lists solely in-frame clones and lacks some. This sample has about 86,000 clones; roughly nine tenths occur once, and the top ten carry around 3%. The sample in question was peripheral blood, obtained on day 0 of AZD1222 vaccination. J is TRBJ1-1 and V is TRBV9, with D perhaps matching TRBD1 (5 bases). The TCR was taken from an adult in good health. CDR3 in amino acids: CASSVLGQGEAFF. DNA for the CDR3: TGTGCCAGCAGCGTCCTCGGGCAGGGCGAAGCTTTCTTT.